This TCR beta chain was captured by sequencing in a study of blood T cell repertoires in COVID-19. Turning to the study itself: Specimens from acute and convalescent COVID-19 originated in the United States, Italy and Spain. Sources were T cells, B-cell-depleted T cells, or PBMCs; the material itself was cDNA or gDNA.

Germline V gene data show CDR1 as LGHDT and CDR2 as YNNKEL (reference sequence). The ends lost 2 bases at V and 0 bases at J; junction bases unmatched: 16. The CDR3 runs 20 residues. This clone occurred a few times. In the original analysis: Reference gene primer amplification in the assay estimated nucleated cell counts. Profiling relied on immunoSEQ multiplex PCR, and the TCRdb table lists in-frame clones only, not all of them. The V and J calls and the clone size are those of that table, but D and trimming were determined from the DNA. The data hold about 140,000 clones, with 77% observed a single time.

The source of this sequence is a woman aged 45-59 years with active or convalescent COVID-19. Sequenced sample: peripheral blood. The chain joins TRBV3-1 (or the pseudogene TRBV3-2) to TRBJ1-3; 7 positions match TRBD1. In DNA form, the CDR3 reads TGTGCCAGCAGCCAAAGTCCTTCCGGGACAGTAAGTCCCTCTGGAAACACCATATATTTT. This encodes CASSQSPSGTVSPSGNTIYF.